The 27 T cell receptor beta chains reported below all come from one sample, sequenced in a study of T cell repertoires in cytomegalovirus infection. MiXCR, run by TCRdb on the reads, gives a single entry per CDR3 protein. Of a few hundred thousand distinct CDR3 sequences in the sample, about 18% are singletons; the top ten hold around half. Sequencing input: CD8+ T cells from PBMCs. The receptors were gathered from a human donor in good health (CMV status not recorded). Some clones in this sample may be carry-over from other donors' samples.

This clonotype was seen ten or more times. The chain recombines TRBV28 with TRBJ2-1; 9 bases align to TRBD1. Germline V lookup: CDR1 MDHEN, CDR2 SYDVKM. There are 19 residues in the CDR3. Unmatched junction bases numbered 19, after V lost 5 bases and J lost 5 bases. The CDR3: CASSGPPVVRTGEDNEQFF. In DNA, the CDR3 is TGTGCCAGCAGTGGCCCGCCAGTTGTAAGGACAGGGGAAGACAATGAGCAGTTCTTC.

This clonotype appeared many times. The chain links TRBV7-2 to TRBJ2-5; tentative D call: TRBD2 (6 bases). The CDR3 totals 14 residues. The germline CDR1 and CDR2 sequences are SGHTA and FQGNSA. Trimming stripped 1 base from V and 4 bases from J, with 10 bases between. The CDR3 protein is CASSLEPGGETQYF. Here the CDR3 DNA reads TGTGCCAGCAGCTTAGAGCCCGGGGGAGAGACCCAGTACTTC.

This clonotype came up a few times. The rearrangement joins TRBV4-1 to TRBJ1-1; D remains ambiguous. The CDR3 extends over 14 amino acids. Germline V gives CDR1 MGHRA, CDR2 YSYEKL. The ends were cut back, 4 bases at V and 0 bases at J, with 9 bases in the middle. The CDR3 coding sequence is TGCGCCAGCAGCCGGGCAGAAGTGAACACTGAAGCTTTCTTT. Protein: CASSRAEVNTEAFF.

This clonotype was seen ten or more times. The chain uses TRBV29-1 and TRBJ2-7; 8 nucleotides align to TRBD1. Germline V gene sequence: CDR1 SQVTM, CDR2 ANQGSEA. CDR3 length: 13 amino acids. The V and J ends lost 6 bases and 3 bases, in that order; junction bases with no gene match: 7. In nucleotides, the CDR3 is TGCAGCGTGGCAGGGGGCTCCTACTACGAGCAGTACTTC. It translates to CSVAGGSYYEQYF.

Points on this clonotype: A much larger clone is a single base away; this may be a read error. The DNA for the CDR3 is TGTGCCAGCAGCCACGATAGCAATAAGCCCCAGCATTTT. Translation gives CASSHDSNKPQHF. The chain combines TRBV7-6 with TRBJ1-5; unclear D gene. Germline CDR1 reads SGHVS; CDR2 reads FNYEAQ. The CDR3 is 13 amino acids.

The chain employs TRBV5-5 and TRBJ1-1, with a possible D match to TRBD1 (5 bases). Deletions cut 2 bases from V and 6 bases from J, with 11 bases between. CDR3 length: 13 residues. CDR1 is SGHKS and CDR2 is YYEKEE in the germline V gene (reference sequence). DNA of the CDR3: TGTGCCAGCAGCTTTCCAGGGTTTGCTGAAGCTTTCTTT. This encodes CASSFPGFAEAFF.

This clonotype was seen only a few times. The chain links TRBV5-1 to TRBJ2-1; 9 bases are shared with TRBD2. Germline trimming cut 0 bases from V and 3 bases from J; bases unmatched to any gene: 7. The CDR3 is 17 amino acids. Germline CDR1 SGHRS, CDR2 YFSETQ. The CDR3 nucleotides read TGCGCCAGCAGCTTGGAAGTAGCGGGGGCCGACTACAATGAGCAGTTCTTC. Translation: CASSLEVAGADYNEQFF.

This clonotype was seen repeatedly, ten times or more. This CDR3 reads CASWASEAPPRQYF. In DNA, the CDR3 is TGCGCCAGCTGGGCTTCCGAGGCCCCTCCGAGGCAGTATTTT. The rearrangement links TRBV5-1 to TRBJ2-3; D unresolved. The germline V gene has CDR1 SGHRS and CDR2 YFSETQ. The CDR3 consists of 14 residues. V shed 7 bases and J shed 11 bases, with 23 bases lying between them. The entire variable domain, with the rest obtained from reference TRBV5-1 and TRBJ2-3, is as follows: KAGVTQTPRYLIKTRGQQVTLSCSPISGHRSVSWYQQTPGQGLQFLFEYFSETQRNKGNFPGRFSGRQFSNSRSEMNVSTLELGDSALYLCASWASEAPPRQYFGPGTRLTVL.

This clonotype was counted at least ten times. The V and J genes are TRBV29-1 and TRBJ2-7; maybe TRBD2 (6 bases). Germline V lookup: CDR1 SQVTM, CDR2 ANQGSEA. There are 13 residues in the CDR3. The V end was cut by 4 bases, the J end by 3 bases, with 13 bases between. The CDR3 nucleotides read TGCAGCGTTGTTGGGGACTGGAGCTACGAGCAGTACTTC. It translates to CSVVGDWSYEQYF.

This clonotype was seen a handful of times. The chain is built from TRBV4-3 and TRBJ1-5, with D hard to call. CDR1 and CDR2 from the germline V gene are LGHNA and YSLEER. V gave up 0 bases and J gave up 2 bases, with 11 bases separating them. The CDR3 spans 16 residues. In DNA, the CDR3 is TGCGCCAGCAGCCAAGAGTGGGGAGCCGGCAATCAGCCCCAGCATTTT. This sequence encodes CASSQEWGAGNQPQHF.

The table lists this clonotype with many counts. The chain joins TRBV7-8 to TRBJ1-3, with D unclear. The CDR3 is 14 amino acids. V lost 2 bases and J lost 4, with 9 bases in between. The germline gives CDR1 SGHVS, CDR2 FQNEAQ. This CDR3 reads CASSLLSGGNTIYF. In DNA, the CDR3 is TGTGCCAGCAGCTTACTCTCGGGGGGAAACACCATATATTTT.

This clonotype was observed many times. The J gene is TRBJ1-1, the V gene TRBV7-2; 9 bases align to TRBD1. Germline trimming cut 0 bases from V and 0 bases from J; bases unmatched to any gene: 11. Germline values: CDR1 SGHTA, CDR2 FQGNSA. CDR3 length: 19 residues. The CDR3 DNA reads TGTGCCAGCAGCTTAGCCTTAGGACAGGGGAACACGGTGAACACTGAAGCTTTCTTT. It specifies CASSLALGQGNTVNTEAFF.

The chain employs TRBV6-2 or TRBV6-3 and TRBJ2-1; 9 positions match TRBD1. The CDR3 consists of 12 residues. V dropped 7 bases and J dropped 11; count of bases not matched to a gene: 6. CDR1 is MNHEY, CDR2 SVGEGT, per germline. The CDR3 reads CASKDRGLQQFF. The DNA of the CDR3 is TGTGCCAGCAAGGACAGGGGTTTGCAGCAGTTCTTC.

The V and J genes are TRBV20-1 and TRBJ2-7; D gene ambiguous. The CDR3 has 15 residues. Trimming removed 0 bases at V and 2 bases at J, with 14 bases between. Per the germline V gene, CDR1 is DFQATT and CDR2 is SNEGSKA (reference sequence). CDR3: CSARDLTETTYEQYF. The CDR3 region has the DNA TGCAGTGCTAGAGACCTCACAGAGACGACCTACGAGCAGTACTTC.

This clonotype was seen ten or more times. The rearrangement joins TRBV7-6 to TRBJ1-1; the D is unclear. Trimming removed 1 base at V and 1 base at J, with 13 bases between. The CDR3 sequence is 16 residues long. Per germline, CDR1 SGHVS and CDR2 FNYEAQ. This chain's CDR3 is CASSLGDGPTNTEAFF. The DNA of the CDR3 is TGTGCCAGCAGCTTAGGGGATGGACCGACGAACACTGAAGCTTTCTTT.

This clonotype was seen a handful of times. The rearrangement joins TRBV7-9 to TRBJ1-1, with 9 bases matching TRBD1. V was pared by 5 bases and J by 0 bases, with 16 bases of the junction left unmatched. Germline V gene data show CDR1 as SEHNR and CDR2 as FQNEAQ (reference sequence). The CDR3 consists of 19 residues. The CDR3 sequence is CASSPDPDRGPFVNTEAFF. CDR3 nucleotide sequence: TGTGCCAGCAGCCCCGACCCGGACAGGGGCCCCTTCGTGAACACTGAAGCTTTCTTT.

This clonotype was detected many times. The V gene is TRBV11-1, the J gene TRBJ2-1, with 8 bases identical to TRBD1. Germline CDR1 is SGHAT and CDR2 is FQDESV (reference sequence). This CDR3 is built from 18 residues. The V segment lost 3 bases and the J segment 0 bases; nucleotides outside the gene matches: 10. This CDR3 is CASSFHASTGGSYNEQFF. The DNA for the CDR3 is TGTGCCAGCAGCTTTCACGCTTCTACAGGGGGCTCCTACAATGAGCAGTTCTTC.

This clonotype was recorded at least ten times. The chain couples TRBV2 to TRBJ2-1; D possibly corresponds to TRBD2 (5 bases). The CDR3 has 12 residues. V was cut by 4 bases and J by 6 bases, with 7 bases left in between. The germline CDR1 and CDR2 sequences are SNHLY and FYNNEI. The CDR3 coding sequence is TGTGCCAGCAGTGTCGGACTCAATGAGCAGTTCTTC. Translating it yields CASSVGLNEQFF.

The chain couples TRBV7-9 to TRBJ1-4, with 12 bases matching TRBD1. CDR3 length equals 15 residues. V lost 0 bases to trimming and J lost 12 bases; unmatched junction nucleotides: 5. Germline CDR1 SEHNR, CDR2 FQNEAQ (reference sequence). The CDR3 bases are TGTGCCAGCAGCTTAGCGGGACAGGGGGCTAAGGAACTGTTTTTT. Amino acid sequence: CASSLAGQGAKELFF.

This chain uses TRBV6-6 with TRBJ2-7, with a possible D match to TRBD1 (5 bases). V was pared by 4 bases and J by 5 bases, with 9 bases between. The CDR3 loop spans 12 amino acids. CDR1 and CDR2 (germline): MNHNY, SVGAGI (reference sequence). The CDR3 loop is CASSFLGDEQYF. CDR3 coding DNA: TGTGCCAGCAGTTTCTTAGGGGACGAGCAGTACTTC.

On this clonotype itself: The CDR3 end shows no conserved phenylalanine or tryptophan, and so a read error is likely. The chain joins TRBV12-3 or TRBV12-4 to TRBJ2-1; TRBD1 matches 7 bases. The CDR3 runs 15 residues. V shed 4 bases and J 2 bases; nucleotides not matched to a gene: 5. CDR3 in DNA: TGTGCCAGCAGTTGGACAGGAAACCCCTACAATGAGCAGTTCATC. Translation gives CASSWTGNPYNEQFI.

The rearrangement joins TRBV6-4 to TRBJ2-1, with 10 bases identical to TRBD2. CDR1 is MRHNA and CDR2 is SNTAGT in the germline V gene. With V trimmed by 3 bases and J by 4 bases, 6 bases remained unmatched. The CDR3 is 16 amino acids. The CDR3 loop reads CASSESYSGGYNEQFF. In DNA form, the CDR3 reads TGTGCCAGCAGTGAATCCTATAGCGGGGGGTACAATGAGCAGTTCTTC.

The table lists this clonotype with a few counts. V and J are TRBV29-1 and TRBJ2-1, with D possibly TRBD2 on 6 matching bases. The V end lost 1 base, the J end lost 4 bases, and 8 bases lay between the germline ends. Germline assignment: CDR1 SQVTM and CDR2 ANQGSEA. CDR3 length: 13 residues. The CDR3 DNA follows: TGCAGCGTTGAAGGGCGGGGATACAATGAGCAGTTCTTC. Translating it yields CSVEGRGYNEQFF.

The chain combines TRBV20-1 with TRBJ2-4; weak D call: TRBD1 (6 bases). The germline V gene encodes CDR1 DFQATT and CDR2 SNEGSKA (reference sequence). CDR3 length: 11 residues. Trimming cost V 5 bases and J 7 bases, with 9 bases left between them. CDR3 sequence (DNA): TGCAGTGCTCCGCAGGGGAACATTCAGTACTTC. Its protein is CSAPQGNIQYF.

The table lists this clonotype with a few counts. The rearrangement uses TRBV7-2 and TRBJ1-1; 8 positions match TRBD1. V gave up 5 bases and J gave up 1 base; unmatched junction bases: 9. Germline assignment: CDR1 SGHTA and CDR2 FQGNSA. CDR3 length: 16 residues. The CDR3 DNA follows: TGTGCCAGCAGCGAAGTCCAGGGGGCGCCGAACACTGAAGCTTTCTTT. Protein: CASSEVQGAPNTEAFF.

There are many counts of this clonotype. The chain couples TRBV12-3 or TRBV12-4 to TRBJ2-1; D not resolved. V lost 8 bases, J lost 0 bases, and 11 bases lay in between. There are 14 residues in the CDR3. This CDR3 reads CASGSGSSYNEQFF. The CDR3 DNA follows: TGTGCCAGCGGTTCGGGTAGCTCCTACAATGAGCAGTTCTTC.

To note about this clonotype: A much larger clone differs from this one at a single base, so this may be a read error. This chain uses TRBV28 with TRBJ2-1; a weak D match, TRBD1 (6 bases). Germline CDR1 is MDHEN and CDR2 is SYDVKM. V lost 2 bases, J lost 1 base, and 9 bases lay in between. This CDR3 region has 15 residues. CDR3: CASSLQGISYNEQFF. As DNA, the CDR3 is TGTGCCAGCAGTTTACAGGGGATTTCCTACAATGAGCAGTTCTTC. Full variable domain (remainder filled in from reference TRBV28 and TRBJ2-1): DVKVTQSSRYLVKRTGEKVFLECVQDMDHENMFWYRQDPGLGLRLIYFSYDVKMKEKGDIPEGYSVSREKKERFSLILESASTNQTSMYLCASSLQGISYNEQFFGPGTRLTVL.